The present T cell receptor beta chain was sequenced within a study of immune evolution from preneoplasia to lung adenocarcinoma. Remarks on this clone: Its matching antigen is unknown.

Study-wide results and caveats: From normal lung to invasive adenocarcinoma, top clone frequencies appeared to decrease.

V shed 0 bases, J shed 7 bases, and the junction held 8 bases outside the gene matches. This CDR3 is 17 amino acids long. CDR1 SGHAT and CDR2 FQNNGV come from the germline V gene. Sequenced by immunoSEQ multiplex PCR; TCRdb stores in-frame clones only, minus some. This sample has thousands of clones, with over 60% found just once. Patient tissue came from resections in Japan or China, 2014–2017. H&E slides confirmed each diagnosis, reviewed by two pathologists independently. The sample was FFPE normal lung tissue adjacent to the tumor. This receptor was taken from a person aged 55 to 75 with lung adenocarcinoma. The gene calls are TRBV11-2 and TRBJ2-1, with 11 bases lining up with TRBD2. CDR3 bases: TGTGCCAGCAGCTTAGAGCGGACTAGCGGGCCATGGAATGAGCAGTTCTTC. This codes for CASSLERTSGPWNEQFF.